These 6 T cell receptor beta chains originate from one sample sequenced in a study of post-analysis software for immune sequencing data. Broader study findings: There were five TRBV segments more frequent in patients than controls, and TRBV5-6, TRBV5-1 and TRBV20-1 were among them.

Their specific antigens are unknown. Unique-molecular-identifier-tagged TCR beta cDNA libraries were used. TCRdb re-called the PCR reads with MiXCR, one entry per CDR3 protein. Among around 400,000 distinct CDR3 sequences listed, 35% to 45% were seen once. Sequencing was performed on blood. The receptor source for this set is a girl aged 2-10 years with multiple sclerosis.

The sample holds a few counts of this clonotype. This chain links TRBV5-1 with TRBJ2-7, with 15 bases that match TRBD2. The J segment lost 3 bases and the V segment lost 4 bases, leaving 8 bases of the junction unmatched. Germline V gives CDR1 SGHRS, CDR2 YFSETQ. The CDR3 consists of 17 residues. The CDR3 bases are TGCGCCAGCAGCCTAGTCCCGGGACTAGCGGGGGGCTACGAGCAGTACTTC. Translating it yields CASSLVPGLAGGYEQYF.

The sample holds a few counts of this clonotype. The chain employs TRBV6-5 and TRBJ1-2; D gene ambiguous. The CDR3 runs to 13 residues. Germline V gene sequence: CDR1 MNHEY, CDR2 SVGAGI. Trimming took 0 bases from V and 7 from J, leaving 9 bases between them. The CDR3 nucleotides read TGTGCCAGCAGTTACTCGACCGGTAGTGGCTACACCTTC. It codes for CASSYSTGSGYTF.

This clonotype was seen a few times. The genes are TRBV15 and TRBJ1-5; 8 bases are a match to TRBD1. Trimming cost V 5 bases and J 0 bases; bases outside gene matches: 9. The germline CDR1 and CDR2 sequences are LNHNV and YYDKDF (reference sequence). The CDR3 sequence is 17 residues long. The CDR3: CATSVGTGVHSNQPQHF. The CDR3 DNA is TGTGCCACCAGCGTCGGGACAGGTGTTCATAGCAATCAGCCCCAGCATTTT. Drawing the rest from reference TRBV15 and TRBJ1-5, the complete variable domain is DAMVIQNPRYQVTQFGKPVTLSCSQTLNHNVMYWYQQKSSQAPKLLFHYYDKDFNNEADTPDNFQSRRPNTSFCFLDIRSPGLGDTAMYLCATSVGTGVHSNQPQHFGDGTRLSIL.

This rearrangement joins TRBV5-6 to TRBJ2-7; 11 bases are a match to TRBD2. J lost 4 bases, V lost 3 bases, and 9 bases had no gene match. Per the germline V gene, CDR1 is SGHDT and CDR2 is YYEEEE. This CDR3 comprises 16 residues. The CDR3, as DNA: TGTGCCAGCAGCTCGGCTCTAGCGGGAGGCGGGTACGAGCAGTACTTC. It is translated as CASSSALAGGGYEQYF.

This clonotype was seen a few times. V gene TRBV29-1 combines with J gene TRBJ2-7, with D tentatively TRBD1 or TRBD2 (7 bases each). Germline-derived CDR1 and CDR2 are SQVTM and ANQGSEA. V shed 6 bases and J shed 4 bases, with 19 bases lying between them. This CDR3 spans 14 amino acids. CDR3 DNA: TGCAGCGTAGACCAGGGGGGGGCTAATTACGAGCAGTACTTC. Residues: CSVDQGGANYEQYF.

The chain is built from TRBV12-3 or TRBV12-4 and TRBJ2-3; 7 bases are shared with TRBD2. The CDR3 has 16 amino acids. V gave up 2 bases and J gave up 3 bases; unmatched junction bases: 8. This chain's CDR3 is CASSLSPAGVTDTQYF. Written as DNA, the CDR3 is TGTGCCAGCAGTTTATCCCCCGCGGGAGTGACAGATACGCAGTATTTT.